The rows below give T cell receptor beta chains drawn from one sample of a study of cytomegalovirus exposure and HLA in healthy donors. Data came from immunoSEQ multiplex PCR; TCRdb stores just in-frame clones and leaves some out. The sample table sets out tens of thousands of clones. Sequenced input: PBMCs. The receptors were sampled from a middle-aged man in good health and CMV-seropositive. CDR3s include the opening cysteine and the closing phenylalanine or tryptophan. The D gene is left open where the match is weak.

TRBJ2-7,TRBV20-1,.,CSASLAPEQYF,TGCAGTGCTAGTTTAGCGCCCGAGCAGTACTTC
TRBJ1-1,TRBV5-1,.,CASSLQGQTEAFF,TGCGCCAGCAGCTTGCAGGGTCAGACTGAAGCTTTCTTT
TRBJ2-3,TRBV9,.,CASSVGGMWADTQYF,TGTGCCAGCAGCGTTGGCGGGATGTGGGCAGATACGCAGTATTTT
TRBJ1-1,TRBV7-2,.,CASSLVAGADTEAFF,TGTGCCAGCAGCTTAGTGGCAGGGGCGGATACTGAAGCTTTCTTT
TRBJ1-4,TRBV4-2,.,CASSQERVGEKLFF,TGTGCCAGCAGCCAAGAGAGGGTGGGTGAAAAACTGTTTTTT
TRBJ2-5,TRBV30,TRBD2,CAWSLLAEETQYF,TGTGCCTGGAGCCTACTAGCGGAAGAGACCCAGTACTTC
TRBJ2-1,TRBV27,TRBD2,CASSWGTSGGVEQFF,TGTGCCAGCAGTTGGGGGACTAGCGGGGGAGTTGAGCAGTTCTTC
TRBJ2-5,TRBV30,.,CAWAQRRAETQYF,TGTGCCTGGGCCCAGAGGAGAGCCGAGACCCAGTACTTC
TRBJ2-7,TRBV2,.,CASRSVYEQYF,TGTGCCAGCAGATCGGTTTACGAGCAGTACTTC
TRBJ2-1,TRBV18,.,CASSPAYTNNEQFF,TGTGCCAGCTCACCCGCTTACACTAACAATGAGCAGTTCTTC
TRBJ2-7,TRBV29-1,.,CSARTPYEGYEQYF,TGCAGCGCCAGGACCCCTTACGAGGGCTACGAGCAGTACTTC
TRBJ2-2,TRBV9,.,CASSGRVGTGELFF,TGTGCCAGCAGCGGCAGGGTGGGCACCGGGGAGCTGTTTTTT
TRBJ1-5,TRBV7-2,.,CASSLVSRGNNQPQHF,TGTGCCAGCAGCTTAGTGTCCAGAGGGAACAATCAGCCCCAGCATTTT
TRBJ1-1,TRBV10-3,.,CAISVQNTEAFF,TGTGCCATCAGTGTTCAGAACACTGAAGCTTTCTTT
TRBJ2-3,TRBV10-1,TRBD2,CASSGLPGTSGTDTQYF,TGCGCCAGCAGTGGGTTACCCGGGACTAGCGGCACAGATACGCAGTATTTT
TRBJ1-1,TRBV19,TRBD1,CASSFTGGAGTEAFF,TGTGCCAGTAGTTTCACAGGGGGCGCCGGCACTGAAGCTTTCTTT
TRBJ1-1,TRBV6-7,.,CASSHAVPGADTEAFF,TGTGCCAGCAGTCACGCGGTCCCAGGGGCGGATACTGAAGCTTTCTTT
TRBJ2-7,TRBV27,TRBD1,CASSTGASYEQYF,TGTGCCAGCAGTACAGGGGCCTCCTACGAGCAGTACTTC
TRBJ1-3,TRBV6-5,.,CASSWQGYPGNTIYF,TGTGCCAGCAGTTGGCAGGGCTACCCTGGAAACACCATATATTTT
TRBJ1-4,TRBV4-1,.,CASSPIPGATTNEKLFF,TGCGCCAGCAGCCCCATCCCAGGGGCAACAACTAATGAAAAACTGTTTTTT
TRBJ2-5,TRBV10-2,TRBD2,CASSPGTSGFQETQYF,TGCGCCAGCAGTCCGGGGACTAGCGGCTTTCAAGAGACCCAGTACTTC
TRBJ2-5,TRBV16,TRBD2,CASSQSDSGFQETQYF,TGTGCCAGCAGCCAATCGGATAGCGGGTTCCAAGAGACCCAGTACTTC
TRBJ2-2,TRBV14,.,CASSPIAFTGELFF,TGTGCCAGCAGCCCTATAGCGTTTACCGGGGAGCTGTTTTTT
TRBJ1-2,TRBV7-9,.,CASSPPGSNYGYTF,TGTGCCAGCAGTCCCCCGGGTTCTAACTATGGCTACACCTTC
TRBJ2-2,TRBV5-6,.,CASSLGQPVGELFF,TGTGCCAGCAGCTTGGGACAGCCCGTCGGGGAGCTGTTTTTT
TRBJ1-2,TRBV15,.,CATSRDPYSPGGLGYTF,TGTGCCACCAGCAGAGATCCCTACTCTCCGGGGGGACTTGGCTACACCTTC
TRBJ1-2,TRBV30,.,CAWSPGTNYGYTF,TGTGCCTGGAGCCCGGGGACTAACTATGGCTACACCTTC
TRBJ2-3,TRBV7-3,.,CASSLGRVSTDTQYF,TGTGCCAGCAGCTTAGGGCGTGTTAGCACAGATACGCAGTATTTT
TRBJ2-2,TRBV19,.,CASSPPTGTGELFF,TGTGCCAGTAGCCCCCCGACGGGCACCGGGGAGCTGTTTTTT
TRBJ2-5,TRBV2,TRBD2,CASTRLAGSETQYF,TGTGCCAGCACCCGACTAGCGGGGTCAGAGACCCAGTACTTC
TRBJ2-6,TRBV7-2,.,CASSLFGTISGANVLTF,TGTGCCAGCAGCCTGTTTGGGACAATCTCTGGGGCCAACGTCCTGACTTTC
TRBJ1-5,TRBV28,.,CASSFNRYSNQPQHF,TGTGCCAGCAGTTTTAACAGATATAGCAATCAGCCCCAGCATTTT
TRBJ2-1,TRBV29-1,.,CSVVRGYNEQFF,TGCAGCGTTGTCCGCGGCTACAATGAGCAGTTCTTC
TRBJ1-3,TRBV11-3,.,CASREDSGNTIYF,TGTGCCAGCAGAGAGGATTCTGGAAACACCATATATTTT
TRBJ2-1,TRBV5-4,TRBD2,CASSPFWRGDNEQFF,TGTGCCAGCAGCCCGTTCTGGCGGGGGGACAATGAGCAGTTCTTC
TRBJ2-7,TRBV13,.,CASSLEGGGSSEQYF,TGTGCCAGCAGCTTAGAGGGGGGCGGGAGCTCCGAGCAGTACTTC
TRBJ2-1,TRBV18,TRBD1,CASSPRQGVTYNEQFF,TGTGCCAGCTCACCGCGGCAGGGGGTCACCTACAATGAGCAGTTCTTC
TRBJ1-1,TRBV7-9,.,CASSLLSDLNTEAFF,TGTGCCAGCAGCTTATTATCTGACTTGAACACTGAAGCTTTCTTT
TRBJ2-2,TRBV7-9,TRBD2,CASSSKGGTSTGELFF,TGTGCCAGCAGCTCTAAGGGAGGGACTAGCACCGGGGAGCTGTTTTTT
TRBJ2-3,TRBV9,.,CASSVSPMRALSTDTQYF,TGTGCCAGCAGCGTAAGCCCGATGCGGGCCCTATCCACAGATACGCAGTATTTT